These 14 T cell receptor beta chains came from one sample sequenced in a study of shared clonotypes between healthy human individuals. Only in-frame clones appear in the TCRdb table, and some are missing; sequencing was by immunoSEQ multiplex PCR. The sample consists of 2 million to 3 million clones, 80% to 95% of them appearing once. The specimen sequenced was naive CD4+ T cells from PBMCs. As for subset: CD45RA+ positively selected. These receptors all stem from a man aged 18 to 30 in good health. Some clones in this sample may be carry-over from other donors' samples.

Comments on this clone: A read error may account for a junction end that differs from germline. This sequence joins TRBV27 and TRBJ2-1, with 8 bases matching TRBD1. Germline values: CDR1 MNHEY, CDR2 SMNVEV (reference sequence). The CDR3 is 14 amino acids. The CDR3 DNA is TGTGCCAGCATCCCCGCAGGGGGCTACGATGAGCAGTTCTTC. Protein: CASIPAGGYDEQFF.

The V gene is TRBV19, the J gene TRBJ2-1; the D gene is possibly TRBD2 (5 bases). With 2 bases removed from V and 2 bases from J, the gap between germline ends came to 7 bases. CDR1 and CDR2 from the germline V gene are LNHDA and SQIVND (reference sequence). This CDR3 spans 14 amino acids. CDR3 DNA: TGTGCCAGTAGTATAAGCGGAGCCTACAATGAGCAGTTCTTC. As protein: CASSISGAYNEQFF.

This clone was recorded once. The same CDR3 can be traced to other DNA sequences in this sample. The chain is built from TRBV11-2 and TRBJ2-1, with 9 bases fitting TRBD2. CDR1 SGHAT and CDR2 FQNNGV come from the germline V gene. Trimming cost V 4 bases and J 4 bases; bases outside gene matches: 5. This CDR3 region has 15 residues. CDR3 amino acids: CASSSLAGAYNEQFF. CDR3 DNA: TGTGCCAGCAGCTCTTTAGCGGGAGCGTACAATGAGCAGTTCTTC.

J is TRBJ2-5 and V is TRBV9; 10 bases are a match to TRBD1. The CDR3 covers 14 residues. From germline, CDR1 is SGDLS and CDR2 YYNGEE. J gave up 4 bases and V 4 bases, and 4 bases lay outside the gene matches. The CDR3 spells CASSRDRGAETQYF. Written as DNA, the CDR3 is TGTGCCAGCAGCCGGGACAGGGGCGCAGAGACCCAGTACTTC.

The chain links TRBV5-1 to TRBJ2-2; D ambiguous. Germline V lookup: CDR1 SGHRS, CDR2 YFSETQ. Trimming cost V 1 base and J 0 bases, with 13 bases left between them. CDR3 length: 17 amino acids. CDR3 DNA sequence: TGCGCCAGCAGCTTGTCAGGCGTTACAACGAACACCGGGGAGCTGTTTTTT. It codes for CASSLSGVTTNTGELFF. Complete variable domain (other parts from reference TRBV5-1 and TRBJ2-2): KAGVTQTPRYLIKTRGQQVTLSCSPISGHRSVSWYQQTPGQGLQFLFEYFSETQRNKGNFPGRFSGRQFSNSRSEMNVSTLELGDSALYLCASSLSGVTTNTGELFFGEGSRLTVL.

The V call is TRBV5-1, the J call TRBJ2-3; D possibly corresponds to TRBD1 (6 bases). Germline CDR1 reads SGHRS; CDR2 reads YFSETQ. V was cut by 0 bases and J by 3 bases, with 11 bases left in between. CDR3 size: 15 residues. As DNA, the CDR3 is TGCGCCAGCAGCTTGGCCACAGGGTTGACAGATACGCAGTATTTT. Its protein product is CASSLATGLTDTQYF.

Notes on this clone: Other nucleotide sequences from this sample produce the same CDR3. This rearrangement joins TRBV28 to TRBJ2-5, with D tentatively TRBD1 (5 bases). The CDR3 has 13 amino acids. Trimming left V 2 bases short and J 3 bases short, with 7 bases between. Germline V gives CDR1 MDHEN, CDR2 SYDVKM. The CDR3 sequence is CASSLPREETQYF. The CDR3 DNA reads as TGTGCCAGCAGTTTACCCAGGGAAGAGACCCAGTACTTC.

The rearrangement uses TRBV5-1 and TRBJ1-1; possibly TRBD1 for D (5 bases). CDR3 length equals 15 residues. The ends were cut back, 1 base at V and 5 bases at J, with 15 bases in the middle. Germline CDR1 is SGHRS and CDR2 is YFSETQ. In nucleotides, the CDR3 is TGCGCCAGCAGCTTGCGGCCGACTGGGGGTACTGAAGCTTTCTTT. Residues: CASSLRPTGGTEAFF.

The V and J genes are TRBV29-1 and TRBJ1-1; D possibly corresponds to TRBD1 (5 bases). This CDR3 has 14 residues. Germline values: CDR1 SQVTM, CDR2 ANQGSEA. V lost 4 bases, J lost 4 bases, and 16 bases lay in between. The CDR3 protein is CSVALLGGSTEAFF. CDR3 in DNA: TGCAGCGTTGCACTCCTCGGGGGGAGCACTGAAGCTTTCTTT.

The chain combines TRBV5-6 with TRBJ1-2, with 8 bases identical to TRBD1. CDR3 length: 15 amino acids. The V segment lost 4 bases and the J segment 4 bases; nucleotides outside the gene matches: 9. The germline gives CDR1 SGHDT, CDR2 YYEEEE. The chain's CDR3 is CASSLRRTGSYGYTF. CDR3 in DNA: TGTGCCAGCAGCCTGCGCCGGACAGGGAGCTATGGCTACACCTTC.

The chain is built from TRBV11-3 and TRBJ2-7; the match to TRBD2 covers 7 bases. In germline, CDR1 is SGHNT, CDR2 YENEEA. This CDR3 has 14 residues. V gave up 3 bases and J gave up 4 bases; unmatched junction bases: 6. The CDR3 nucleotides are TGTGCCAGCAGCTTGGCGGGAGAAAGGTACGAGCAGTACTTC. It yields the protein CASSLAGERYEQYF.

Concerning this clone itself: Other DNA variants within this sample encode the same CDR3. The rearrangement uses TRBV18 and TRBJ2-5, with unresolved D. V gave up 6 bases and J gave up 2 bases, with 10 bases separating them. This CDR3 comprises 13 residues. Germline V gene sequence: CDR1 KGHSH, CDR2 LQKENI. The CDR3 DNA reads TGTGCCAGCTCCCCGACTTTACAAGAGACCCAGTACTTC. This sequence encodes CASSPTLQETQYF. Variable domain in full (rest from reference TRBV18 and TRBJ2-5): NAGVMQNPRHLVRRRGQEARLRCSPMKGHSHVYWYRQLPEEGLKFMVYLQKENIIDESGMPKERFSAEFPKEGPSILRIQQVVRGDSAAYFCASSPTLQETQYFGPGTRLLVL.

The chain combines TRBV6-1 with TRBJ2-3, with TRBD2 matching over 8 bases. The ends lost 4 bases at V and 0 bases at J; junction bases unmatched: 6. This CDR3 comprises 16 residues. From germline, CDR1 is MNHNS and CDR2 SASEGT. CDR3 nucleotides: TGTGCCAGCAGTGCGACACTAGCGGCGAGCACAGATACGCAGTATTTT. It yields the protein CASSATLAASTDTQYF.

CDR3 in DNA: TGCGCCAGCAGCCGTGACGGAACCCTAGGGGAGCAGTACTTC. Translation gives CASSRDGTLGEQYF. V usage is TRBV4-1 and J usage is TRBJ2-7; D gene ambiguous. The ends were cut back, 4 bases at V and 7 bases at J, with 17 bases in the middle. This CDR3 has 14 amino acids. Germline CDR1 reads MGHRA; CDR2 reads YSYEKL.